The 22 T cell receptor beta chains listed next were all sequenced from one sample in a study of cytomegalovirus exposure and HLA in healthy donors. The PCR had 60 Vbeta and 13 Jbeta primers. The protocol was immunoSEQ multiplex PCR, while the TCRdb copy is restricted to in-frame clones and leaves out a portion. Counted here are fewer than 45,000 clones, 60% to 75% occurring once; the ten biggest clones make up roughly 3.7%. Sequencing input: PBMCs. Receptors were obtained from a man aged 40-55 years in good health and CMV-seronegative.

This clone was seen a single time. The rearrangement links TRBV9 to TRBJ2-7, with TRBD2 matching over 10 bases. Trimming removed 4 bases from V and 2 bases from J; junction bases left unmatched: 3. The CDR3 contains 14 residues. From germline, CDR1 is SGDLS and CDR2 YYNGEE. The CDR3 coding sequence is TGTGCCAGCAGCCTTAGCGGGGGGCCCTACGAGCAGTACTTC. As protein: CASSLSGGPYEQYF.

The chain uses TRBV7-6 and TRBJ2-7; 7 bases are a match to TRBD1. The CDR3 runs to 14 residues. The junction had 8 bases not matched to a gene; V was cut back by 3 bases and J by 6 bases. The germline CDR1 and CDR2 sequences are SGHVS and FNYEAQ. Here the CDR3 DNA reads TGTGCCAGCAGCTTTTCAGGGGGTTCGGGCGAGCAGTACTTC. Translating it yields CASSFSGGSGEQYF.

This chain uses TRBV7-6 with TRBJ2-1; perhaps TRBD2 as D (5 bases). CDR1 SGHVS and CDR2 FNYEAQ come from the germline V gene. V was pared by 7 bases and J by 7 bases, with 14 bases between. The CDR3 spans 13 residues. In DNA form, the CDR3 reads TGTGCCAGCACCCCAGGCCCGGGGAATGAGCAGTTCTTC. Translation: CASTPGPGNEQFF.

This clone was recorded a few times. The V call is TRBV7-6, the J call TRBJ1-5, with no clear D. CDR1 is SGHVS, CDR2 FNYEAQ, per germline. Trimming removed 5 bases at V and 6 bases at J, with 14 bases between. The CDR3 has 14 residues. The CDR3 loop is CASSAGWTLQPQHF. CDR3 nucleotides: TGTGCCAGCAGCGCGGGGTGGACTCTTCAGCCCCAGCATTTT.

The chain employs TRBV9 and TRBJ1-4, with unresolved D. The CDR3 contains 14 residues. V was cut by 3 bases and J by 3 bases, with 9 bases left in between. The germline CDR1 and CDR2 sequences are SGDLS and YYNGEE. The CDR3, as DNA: TGTGCCAGCAGCGCCTCCGGTCCTAATGAAAAACTGTTTTTT. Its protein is CASSASGPNEKLFF.

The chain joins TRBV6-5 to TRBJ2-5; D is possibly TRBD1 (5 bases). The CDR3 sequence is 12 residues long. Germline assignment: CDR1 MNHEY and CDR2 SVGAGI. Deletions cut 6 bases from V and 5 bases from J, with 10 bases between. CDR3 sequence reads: CASRQGSETQYF. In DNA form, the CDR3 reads TGTGCCAGCAGGCAGGGTTCGGAGACCCAGTACTTC.

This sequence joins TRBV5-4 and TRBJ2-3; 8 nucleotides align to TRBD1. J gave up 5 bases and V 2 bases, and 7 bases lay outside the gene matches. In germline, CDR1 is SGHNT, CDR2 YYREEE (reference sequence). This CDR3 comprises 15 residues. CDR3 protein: CASSLPQGAVDTQYF. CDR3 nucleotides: TGTGCCAGCAGCTTACCCCAGGGGGCGGTAGATACGCAGTATTTT.

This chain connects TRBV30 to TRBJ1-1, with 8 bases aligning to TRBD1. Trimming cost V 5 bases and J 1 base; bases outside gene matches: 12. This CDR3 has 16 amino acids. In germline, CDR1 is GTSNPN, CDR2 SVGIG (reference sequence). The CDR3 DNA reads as TGTGCCTGGCACCGGACAGGGCCGGTGGGGAACACTGAAGCTTTCTTT. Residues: CAWHRTGPVGNTEAFF.

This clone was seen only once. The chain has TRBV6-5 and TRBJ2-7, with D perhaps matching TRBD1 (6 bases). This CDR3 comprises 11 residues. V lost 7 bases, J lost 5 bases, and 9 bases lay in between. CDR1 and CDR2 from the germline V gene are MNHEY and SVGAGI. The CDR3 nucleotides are TGTGCCAGCACGCAGGGGCACGAGCAGTACTTC. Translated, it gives CASTQGHEQYF.

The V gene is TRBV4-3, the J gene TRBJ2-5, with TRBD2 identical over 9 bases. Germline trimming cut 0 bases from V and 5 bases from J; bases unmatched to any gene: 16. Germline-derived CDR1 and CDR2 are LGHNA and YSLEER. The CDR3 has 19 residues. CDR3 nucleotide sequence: TGCGCCAGCAGCCAAGAGGCTCCGGGAAGCGGGGGGCGCACGGAGACCCAGTACTTC. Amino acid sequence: CASSQEAPGSGGRTETQYF.

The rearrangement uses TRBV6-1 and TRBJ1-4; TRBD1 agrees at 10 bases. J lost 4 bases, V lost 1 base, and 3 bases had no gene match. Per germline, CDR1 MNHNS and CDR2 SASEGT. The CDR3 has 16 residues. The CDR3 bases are TGTGCCAGCAGTGAAGGGACAGGGGGTAGTAATGAAAAACTGTTTTTT. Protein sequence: CASSEGTGGSNEKLFF.

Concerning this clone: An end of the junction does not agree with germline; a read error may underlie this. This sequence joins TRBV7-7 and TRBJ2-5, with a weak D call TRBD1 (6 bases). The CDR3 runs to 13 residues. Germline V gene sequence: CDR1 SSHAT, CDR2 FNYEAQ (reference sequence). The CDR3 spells CASSWTVQETQYF. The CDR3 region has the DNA TGTGCTAGCAGCTGGACAGTCCAAGAGACCCAGTACTTC.

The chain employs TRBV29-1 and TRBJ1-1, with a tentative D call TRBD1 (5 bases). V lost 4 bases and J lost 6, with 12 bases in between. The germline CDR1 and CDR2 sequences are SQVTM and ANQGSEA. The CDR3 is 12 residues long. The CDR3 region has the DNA TGCAGCGTTGTTACGGGGGGGGCTGAAGCTTTCTTT. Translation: CSVVTGGAEAFF.

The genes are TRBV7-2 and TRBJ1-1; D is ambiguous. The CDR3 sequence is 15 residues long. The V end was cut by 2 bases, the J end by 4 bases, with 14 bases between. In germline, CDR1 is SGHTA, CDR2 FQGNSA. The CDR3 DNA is TGTGCCAGCAGCTTAACTTCTCTGCTCGTCACTGAAGCTTTCTTT. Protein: CASSLTSLLVTEAFF.

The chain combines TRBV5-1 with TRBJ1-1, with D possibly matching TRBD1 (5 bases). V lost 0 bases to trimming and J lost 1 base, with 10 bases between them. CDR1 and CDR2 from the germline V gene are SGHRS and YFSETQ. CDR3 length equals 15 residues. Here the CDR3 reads CASSLGAGENTEAFF. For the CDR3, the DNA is TGCGCCAGCAGCTTGGGAGCGGGGGAGAACACTGAAGCTTTCTTT.

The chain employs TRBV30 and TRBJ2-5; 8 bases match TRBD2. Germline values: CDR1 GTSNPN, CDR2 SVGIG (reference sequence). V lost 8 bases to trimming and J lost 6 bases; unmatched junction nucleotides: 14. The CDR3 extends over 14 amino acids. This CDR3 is CARSIAGGSKTQYF. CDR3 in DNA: TGTGCCCGATCAATCGCGGGGGGATCAAAGACCCAGTACTTC.

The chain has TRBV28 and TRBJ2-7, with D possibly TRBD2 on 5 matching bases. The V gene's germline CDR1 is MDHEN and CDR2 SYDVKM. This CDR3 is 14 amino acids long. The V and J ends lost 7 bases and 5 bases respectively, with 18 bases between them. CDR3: CASTASVWRNEQYF. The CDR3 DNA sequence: TGTGCCAGCACCGCGTCGGTGTGGAGGAACGAGCAGTACTTC.

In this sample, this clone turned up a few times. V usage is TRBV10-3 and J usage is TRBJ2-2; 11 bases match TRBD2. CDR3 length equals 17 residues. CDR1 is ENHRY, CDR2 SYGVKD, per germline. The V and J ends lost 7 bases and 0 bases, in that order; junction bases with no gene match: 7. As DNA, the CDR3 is TGTGCCATCACCCTAGCGGGGGGATTCGCGAACACCGGGGAGCTGTTTTTT. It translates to CAITLAGGFANTGELFF.

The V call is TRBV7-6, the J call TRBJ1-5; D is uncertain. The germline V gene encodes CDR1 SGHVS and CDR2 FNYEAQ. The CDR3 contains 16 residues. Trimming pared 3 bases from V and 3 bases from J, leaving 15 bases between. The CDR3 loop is CASSLGSPANNQPQHF. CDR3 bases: TGTGCCAGCAGCTTGGGGAGCCCCGCCAACAATCAGCCCCAGCATTTT.

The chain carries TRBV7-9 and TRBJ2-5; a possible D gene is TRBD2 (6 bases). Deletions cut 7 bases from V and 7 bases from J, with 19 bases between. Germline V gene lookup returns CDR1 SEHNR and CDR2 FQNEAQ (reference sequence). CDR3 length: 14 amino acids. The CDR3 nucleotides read TGTGCCAGCATCGCTGGAGGAGGGAGTGGGACCCAGTACTTC. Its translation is CASIAGGGSGTQYF.

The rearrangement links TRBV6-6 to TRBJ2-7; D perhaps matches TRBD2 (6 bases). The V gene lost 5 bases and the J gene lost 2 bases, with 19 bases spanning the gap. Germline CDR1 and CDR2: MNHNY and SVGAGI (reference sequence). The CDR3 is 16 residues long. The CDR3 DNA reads TGTGCCAGCAGTATCCCGGAGGGAGGAGGTACCTACGAGCAGTACTTC. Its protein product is CASSIPEGGGTYEQYF.

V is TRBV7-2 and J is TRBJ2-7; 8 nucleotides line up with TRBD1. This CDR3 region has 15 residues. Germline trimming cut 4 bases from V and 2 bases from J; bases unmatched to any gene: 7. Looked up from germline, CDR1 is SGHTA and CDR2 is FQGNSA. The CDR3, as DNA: TGTGCCAGCAGCTCCGGGACAGGTAATCCCTACGAGCAGTACTTC. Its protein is CASSSGTGNPYEQYF.